Listed below are T cell receptor beta chains from one sample, sequenced in a study of blood T cell repertoires in COVID-19. The repertoire was sequenced with immunoSEQ multiplex PCR; TCRdb's copy has only in-frame clones and lacks some. The sample lists around 72,000 clones; about four fifths were seen once. Sequenced input: peripheral blood. These receptors were obtained from a human donor in a cohort sampled during active COVID-19. CDR3s include the opening cysteine and the closing phenylalanine or tryptophan. The D gene is left open where the match is weak. Rows may omit the clone size; those that give it use once, few, many or a size class.

v_call	clone_size	d_call	j_call	cdr3_aa	cdr3_nt
TRBV7-9	-	-	TRBJ2-7	CASSFSHPSYEQYF	TGTGCCAGCAGCTTTTCACATCCATCCTACGAGCAGTACTTC
TRBV18	-	-	TRBJ2-5	CASSPPSRAQETQYF	TGTGCCAGCTCACCACCTTCAAGAGCACAAGAGACCCAGTACTTC
TRBV29-1	-	TRBD1	TRBJ1-2	CSASGTGVGYTF	TGCAGCGCCTCAGGGACAGGGGTTGGCTACACCTTC
TRBV6-6	-	-	TRBJ1-6	CASSLGHAGRSYNSPLHF	TGTGCCAGCAGTCTCGGACACGCGGGAAGGTCCTATAATTCACCCCTCCACTTT
TRBV6-5	-	-	TRBJ1-1	CASSYSEGGTEAFF	TGTGCCAGCAGTTACTCCGAAGGGGGCACTGAAGCTTTCTTT
TRBV7-7	once	-	TRBJ2-5	CASSPGTAGSGTQYF	TGTGCTAGCAGCCCCGGGACAGCGGGCTCGGGGACCCAGTACTTC
TRBV5-4	-	-	TRBJ2-5	CASSLEFRETQYF	TGTGCCAGCAGCTTGGAGTTCAGGGAGACCCAGTACTTC
TRBV7-8	-	-	TRBJ1-1	CASSPGTQAFF	TGTGCCAGCAGCCCCGGGACTCAAGCTTTCTTT
TRBV2	few	TRBD1	TRBJ1-6	CASTQTGGNSPLHF	TGTGCCAGCACTCAGACAGGGGGCAATTCACCCCTCCACTTT
TRBV28	-	TRBD1	TRBJ2-7	CASSSPGQGWYEQYF	TGTGCCAGCAGTTCGCCGGGACAGGGTTGGTACGAGCAGTACTTC
TRBV9	once	TRBD2	TRBJ2-4	CASSVQASGGYIQYF	TGTGCCAGCAGCGTTCAGGCTAGCGGGGGATACATTCAGTACTTC
TRBV19	once	-	TRBJ1-1	CASSPVGAGAAEAFF	TGTGCCAGTAGTCCCGTCGGCGCGGGGGCCGCTGAAGCTTTCTTT
TRBV29-1	-	-	TRBJ1-1	CSVKDSPNTEAFF	TGCAGCGTTAAAGACAGTCCGAACACTGAAGCTTTCTTT
TRBV10-2	-	TRBD1	TRBJ1-3	CASRRTGDGNTIYF	TGCGCCAGCAGGAGGACAGGCGATGGAAACACCATATATTTT
TRBV18	-	-	TRBJ1-2	CASSPNSRQGGYTF	TGTGCCAGCTCACCGAACAGTCGTCAAGGTGGCTACACCTTC
TRBV18	-	-	TRBJ1-3	CASSPGQSFSGNTIYF	TGTGCCAGCTCACCCGGACAGTCCTTCTCTGGAAACACCATATATTTT
TRBV3-1/TRBV3-2	-	-	TRBJ2-2	CASSQGEQGGELFF	TGTGCCAGCAGCCAAGGGGAACAGGGCGGGGAGCTGTTTTTT
TRBV4-2	-	TRBD1	TRBJ1-6	CASSQADRGDNSPLHF	TGTGCCAGCAGCCAAGCAGACAGGGGTGACAATTCACCCCTCCACTTT
TRBV5-1	-	-	TRBJ1-2	CASSKTDASYGYTF	TGCGCCAGCAGCAAGACAGATGCTAGCTATGGCTACACCTTC
TRBV4-3	-	TRBD1	TRBJ1-2	CASSQVGQGRYGYTF	TGCGCCAGCAGCCAAGTGGGACAGGGGAGATATGGCTACACCTTC
TRBV5-8	-	TRBD1	TRBJ1-1	CASSLGQGTSEAFF	TGTGCCAGCAGCTTGGGACAGGGAACTTCTGAAGCTTTCTTT
TRBV7-2	-	-	TRBJ1-1	CASSLQGNTEAFF	TGTGCCAGCAGCTTACAGGGGAACACTGAAGCTTTCTTT
TRBV19	-	TRBD1	TRBJ2-7	CASSLTGTGVSYEQYF	TGTGCCAGTAGTCTAACCGGGACAGGGGTCTCCTACGAGCAGTACTTC
TRBV5-1	-	-	TRBJ1-1	CASSLPDRGAEAFF	TGCGCCAGCAGCTTACCAGACAGAGGCGCTGAAGCTTTCTTT
TRBV15	once	TRBD1	TRBJ2-3	CATSRQGASDTQYF	TGTGCCACCAGCAGACAGGGGGCGTCCGATACGCAGTATTTT
TRBV10-3	-	-	TRBJ2-7	CAIKGVGYEQYF	TGTGCCATCAAAGGGGTTGGCTACGAGCAGTACTTC
TRBV2	-	-	TRBJ1-3	CASSERGTGNTIYF	TGTGCCAGCAGTGAACGGGGGACCGGAAACACCATATATTTT
TRBV15	-	-	TRBJ1-3	CATSAQGLRNTIYF	TGTGCCACCAGCGCTCAGGGACTGCGAAACACCATATATTTT
TRBV18	-	-	TRBJ2-7	CASSPAIGGSSYEQYF	TGTGCCAGCTCACCAGCGATTGGGGGGAGCTCCTACGAGCAGTACTTC
TRBV10-1	-	-	TRBJ2-7	CASSDPDSSVDEQYF	TGCGCCAGCAGTGACCCGGACTCTTCTGTGGACGAGCAGTACTTC
TRBV6-5	-	-	TRBJ1-6	CASSSSGEGNSPLHF	TGTGCCAGCAGTTCATCCGGGGAGGGTAATTCACCCCTCCACTTT
TRBV7-2	once	-	TRBJ2-7	CASSLATGSYEQYF	TGTGCCAGCAGCTTAGCGACAGGATCCTACGAGCAGTACTTC
TRBV5-5	few	TRBD1	TRBJ1-2	CASSPATGDYGYTF	TGTGCCAGCAGCCCCGCGACAGGGGACTATGGCTACACCTTC
TRBV27	-	-	TRBJ2-7	CASRSAGAPGFEQYF	TGTGCCAGCAGGTCTGCGGGGGCGCCCGGTTTTGAGCAGTACTTC
TRBV7-8	-	-	TRBJ2-4	CASSLGGGELAKNIQYF	TGTGCCAGCAGCTTAGGAGGAGGTGAATTAGCCAAAAACATTCAGTACTTC
TRBV7-7	-	TRBD1	TRBJ2-2	CASSPTGGITGELFF	TGTGCTAGCAGCCCGACAGGGGGTATTACCGGGGAGCTGTTTTTT
TRBV4-1	-	-	TRBJ1-2	CASRQNERGADGYTF	TGCGCCAGCAGACAAAACGAACGGGGGGCAGATGGCTACACCTTC
TRBV28	-	-	TRBJ1-1	CASSPGQAPNTEAFF	TGTGCCAGCAGTCCTGGGCAGGCCCCGAACACTGAAGCTTTCTTT
TRBV2	-	TRBD1	TRBJ1-5	CASRSGTGSDQPQHF	TGTGCCAGCAGATCCGGGACAGGGTCCGATCAGCCCCAGCATTTT
TRBV9	-	-	TRBJ2-7	CASSDGSSYEQYF	TGTGCCAGCAGCGACGGGTCTTCCTACGAGCAGTACTTC
TRBV5-4	-	TRBD2	TRBJ2-1	CASSLVGAGDNEQFF	TGTGCCAGCAGCTTGGTCGGTGCGGGGGACAATGAGCAGTTCTTC
TRBV15	-	-	TRBJ2-1	CATSRDRNFYNEQFF	TGTGCCACCAGCAGAGATCGTAACTTCTACAATGAGCAGTTCTTC
TRBV5-6	-	-	TRBJ2-7	CASSLLAGEDAYEQYF	TGTGCCAGCAGCTTGTTAGCTGGGGAGGACGCCTACGAGCAGTACTTC
TRBV7-2	once	-	TRBJ1-1	CASSFAQGDTEAFF	TGTGCCAGCAGCTTTGCGCAGGGTGACACTGAAGCTTTCTTT
TRBV4-3	-	-	TRBJ1-2	CASSQELPGGYTF	TGCGCCAGCAGCCAAGAGTTGCCCGGGGGCTACACCTTC
TRBV28	-	-	TRBJ2-6	CASSLVGASGANVLTF	TGTGCCAGCAGTTTGGTGGGGGCCTCTGGGGCCAACGTCCTGACTTTC
TRBV6-4	-	-	TRBJ1-2	CASSDQPEARGYGYTF	TGTGCCAGCAGTGATCAACCAGAGGCCAGAGGGTATGGCTACACCTTC